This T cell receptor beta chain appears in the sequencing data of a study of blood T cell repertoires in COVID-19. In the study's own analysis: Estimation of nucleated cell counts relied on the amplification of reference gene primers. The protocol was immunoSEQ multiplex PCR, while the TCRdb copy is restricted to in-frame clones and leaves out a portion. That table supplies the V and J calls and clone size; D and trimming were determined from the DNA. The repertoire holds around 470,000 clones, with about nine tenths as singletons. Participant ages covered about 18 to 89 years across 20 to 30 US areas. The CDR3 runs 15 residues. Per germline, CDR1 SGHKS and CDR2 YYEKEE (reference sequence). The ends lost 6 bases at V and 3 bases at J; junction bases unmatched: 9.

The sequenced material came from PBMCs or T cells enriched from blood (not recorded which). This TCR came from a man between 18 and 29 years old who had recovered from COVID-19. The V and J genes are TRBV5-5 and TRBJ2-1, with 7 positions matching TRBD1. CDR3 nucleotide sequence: TGTGCCAGCACAACCGGGACAGAAGTCTACAATGAGCAGTTCTTC. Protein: CASTTGTEVYNEQFF.